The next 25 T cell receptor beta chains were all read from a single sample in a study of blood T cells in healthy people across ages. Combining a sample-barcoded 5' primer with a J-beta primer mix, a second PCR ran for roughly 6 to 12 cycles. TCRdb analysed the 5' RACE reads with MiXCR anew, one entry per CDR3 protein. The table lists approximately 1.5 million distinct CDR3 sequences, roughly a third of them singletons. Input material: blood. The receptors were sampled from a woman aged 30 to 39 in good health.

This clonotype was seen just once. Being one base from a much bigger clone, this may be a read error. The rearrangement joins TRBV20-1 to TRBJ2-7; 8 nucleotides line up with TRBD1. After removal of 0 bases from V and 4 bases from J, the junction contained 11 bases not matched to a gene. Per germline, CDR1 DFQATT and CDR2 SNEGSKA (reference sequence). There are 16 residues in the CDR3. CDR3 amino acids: CSARDLLGRGRYEQYF. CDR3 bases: TGCAGTGCTAGAGATCTCCTAGGCAGGGGGCGGTACGAGCAGTACTTC.

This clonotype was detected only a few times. The CDR3 loop is CASSTSGGFYNEQFF. The CDR3 region has the DNA TGCGCCAGCAGCACTAGCGGGGGATTTTACAATGAGCAGTTCTTC. The rearrangement uses TRBV4-1 and TRBJ2-1; 11 nucleotides agree with TRBD2. Per germline, CDR1 MGHRA and CDR2 YSYEKL. This CDR3 contains 15 residues. The J segment lost 4 bases and the V segment lost 5 bases, leaving 4 bases of the junction unmatched.

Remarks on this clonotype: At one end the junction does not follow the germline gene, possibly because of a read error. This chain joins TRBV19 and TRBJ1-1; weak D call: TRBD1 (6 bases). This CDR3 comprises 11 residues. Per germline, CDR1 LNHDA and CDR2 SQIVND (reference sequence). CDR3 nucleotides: TGCGCCAGTGGGAGGACAGCGTGGGCTTTCTTT. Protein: CASGRTAWAFF.

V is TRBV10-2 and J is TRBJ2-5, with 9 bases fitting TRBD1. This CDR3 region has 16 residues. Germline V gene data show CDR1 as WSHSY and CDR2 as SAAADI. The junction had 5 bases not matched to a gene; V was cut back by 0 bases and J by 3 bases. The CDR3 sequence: CASSESTGQGKETQYF. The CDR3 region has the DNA TGCGCCAGCAGTGAGTCTACCGGACAGGGGAAAGAGACCCAGTACTTC.

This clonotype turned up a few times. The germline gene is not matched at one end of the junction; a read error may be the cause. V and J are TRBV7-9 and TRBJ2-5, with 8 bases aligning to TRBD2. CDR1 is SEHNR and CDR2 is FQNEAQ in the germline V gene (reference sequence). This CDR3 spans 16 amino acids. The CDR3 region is CASTLETAGGRETQYF. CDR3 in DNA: TGTGCCAGCACCTTAGAGACTGCGGGAGGTCGAGAGACCCAGTACTTC.

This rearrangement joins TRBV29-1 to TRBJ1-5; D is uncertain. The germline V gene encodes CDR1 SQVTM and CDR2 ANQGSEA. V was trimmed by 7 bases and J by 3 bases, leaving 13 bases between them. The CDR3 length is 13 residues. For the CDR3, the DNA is TGCAGCGAGCCGGTCGGTGACAATCAGCCCCAGCATTTT. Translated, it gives CSEPVGDNQPQHF.

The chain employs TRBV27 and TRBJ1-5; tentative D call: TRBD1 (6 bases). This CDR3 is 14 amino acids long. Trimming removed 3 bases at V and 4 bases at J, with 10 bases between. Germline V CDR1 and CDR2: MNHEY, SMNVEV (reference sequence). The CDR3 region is CASSLYQGNQPQHF. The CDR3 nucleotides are TGTGCCAGCAGTTTGTATCAGGGGAATCAGCCCCAGCATTTT.

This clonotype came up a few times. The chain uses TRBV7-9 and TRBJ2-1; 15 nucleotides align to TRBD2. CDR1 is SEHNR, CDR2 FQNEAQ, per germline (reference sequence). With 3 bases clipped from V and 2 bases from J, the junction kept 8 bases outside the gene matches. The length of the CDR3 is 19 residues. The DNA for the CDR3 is TGTGCCAGCAGCTTGACCGGGACTAGCGGGGGGCAGACCTACAATGAGCAGTTCTTC. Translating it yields CASSLTGTSGGQTYNEQFF.

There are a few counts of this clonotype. The CDR3 coding sequence is TGTGCCAGCAGCTCCCTCGGACTAGCGGAGAGGGTGGCCAAAAACATTCAGTACTTC. Protein product: CASSSLGLAERVAKNIQYF. V and J are TRBV7-9 and TRBJ2-4; TRBD2 matches at 10 bases. Trimming took 4 bases from V and 1 from J; bases not matched to a gene: 13. Germline CDR1 SEHNR, CDR2 FQNEAQ (reference sequence). The CDR3 runs to 19 residues.

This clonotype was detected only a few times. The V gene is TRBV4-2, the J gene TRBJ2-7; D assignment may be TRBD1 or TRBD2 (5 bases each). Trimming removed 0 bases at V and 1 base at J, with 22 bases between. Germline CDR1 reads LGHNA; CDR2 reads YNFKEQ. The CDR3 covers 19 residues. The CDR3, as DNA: TGTGCCAGCAGCCAAGAGGCCCCCCAGGGCCGGGACGGTTCCTACGAGCAGTACTTC. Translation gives CASSQEAPQGRDGSYEQYF.

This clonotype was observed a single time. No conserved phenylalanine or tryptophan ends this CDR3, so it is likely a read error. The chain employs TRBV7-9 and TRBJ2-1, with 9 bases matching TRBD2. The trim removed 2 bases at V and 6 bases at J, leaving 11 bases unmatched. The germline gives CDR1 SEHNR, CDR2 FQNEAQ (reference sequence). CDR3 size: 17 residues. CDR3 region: CASSLNFFGGGANEQFC. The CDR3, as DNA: TGTGCCAGCAGCTTAAATTTCTTCGGCGGGGGGGCCAATGAGCAGTTCTGC.

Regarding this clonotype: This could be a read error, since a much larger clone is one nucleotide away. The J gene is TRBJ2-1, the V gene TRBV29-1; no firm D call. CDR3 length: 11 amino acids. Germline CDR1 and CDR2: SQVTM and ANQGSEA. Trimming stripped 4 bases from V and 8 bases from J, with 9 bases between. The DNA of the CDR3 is TGCAGCGTTGTTTTTTACGATGAGCAGTTCTTC. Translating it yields CSVVFYDEQFF.

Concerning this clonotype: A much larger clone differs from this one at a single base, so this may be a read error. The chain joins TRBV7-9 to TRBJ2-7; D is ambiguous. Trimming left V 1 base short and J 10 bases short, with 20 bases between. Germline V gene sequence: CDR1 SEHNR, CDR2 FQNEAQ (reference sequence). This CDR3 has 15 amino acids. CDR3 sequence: CASSLVVAVQEAQYF. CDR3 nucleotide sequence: TGTGCCAGCAGCTTAGTGGTAGCAGTACAAGAGGCCCAGTACTTC. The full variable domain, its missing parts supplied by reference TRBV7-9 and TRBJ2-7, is DTGVSQNPRHKITKRGQNVTFRCDPISEHNRLYWYRQTLGQGPEFLTYFQNEAQLEKSRLLSDRFSAERPKGSFSTLEIQRTEQGDSAMYLCASSLVVAVQEAQYFGPGTRLTVT.

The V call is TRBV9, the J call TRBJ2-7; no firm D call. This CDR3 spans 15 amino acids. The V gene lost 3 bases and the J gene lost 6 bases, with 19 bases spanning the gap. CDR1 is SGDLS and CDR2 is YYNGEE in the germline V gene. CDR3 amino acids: CASSAGPFWVSEQYF. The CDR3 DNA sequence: TGTGCCAGCAGCGCCGGGCCTTTCTGGGTTAGCGAGCAGTACTTC.

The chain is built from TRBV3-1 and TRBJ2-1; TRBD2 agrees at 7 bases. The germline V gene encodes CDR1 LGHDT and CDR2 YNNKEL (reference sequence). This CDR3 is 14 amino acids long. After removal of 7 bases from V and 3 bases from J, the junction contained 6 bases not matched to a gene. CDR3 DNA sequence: TGTGCCAGCAATTGGGGAGGGAACTACAATGAGCAGTTCTTC. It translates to CASNWGGNYNEQFF.

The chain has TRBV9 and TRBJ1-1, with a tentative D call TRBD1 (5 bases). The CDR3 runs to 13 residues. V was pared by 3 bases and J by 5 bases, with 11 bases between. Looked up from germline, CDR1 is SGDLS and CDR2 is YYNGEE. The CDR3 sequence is CASSEKGWTEAFF. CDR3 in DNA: TGTGCCAGCAGCGAGAAGGGGTGGACTGAAGCTTTCTTT.

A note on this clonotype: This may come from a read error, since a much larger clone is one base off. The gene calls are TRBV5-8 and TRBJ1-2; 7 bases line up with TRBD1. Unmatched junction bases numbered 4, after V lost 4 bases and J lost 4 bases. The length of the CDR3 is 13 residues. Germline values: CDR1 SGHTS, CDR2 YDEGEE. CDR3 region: CASSIGGGYGYTF. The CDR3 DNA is TGTGCCAGCAGCATAGGGGGCGGCTATGGCTACACCTTC.

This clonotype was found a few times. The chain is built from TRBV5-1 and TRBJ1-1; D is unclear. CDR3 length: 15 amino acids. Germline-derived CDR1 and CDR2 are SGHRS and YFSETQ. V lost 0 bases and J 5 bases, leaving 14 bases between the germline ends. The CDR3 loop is CASSLASAGETEAFF. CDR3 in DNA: TGCGCCAGCAGCTTGGCCTCGGCAGGTGAGACTGAAGCTTTCTTT.

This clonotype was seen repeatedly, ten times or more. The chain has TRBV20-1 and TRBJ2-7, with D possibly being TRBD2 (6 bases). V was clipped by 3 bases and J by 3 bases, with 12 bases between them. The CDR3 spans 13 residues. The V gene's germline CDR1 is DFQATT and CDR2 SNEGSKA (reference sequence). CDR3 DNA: TGCAGTGCTAGTGGCGGGCGGGACTACGAGCAGTACTTC. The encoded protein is CSASGGRDYEQYF.

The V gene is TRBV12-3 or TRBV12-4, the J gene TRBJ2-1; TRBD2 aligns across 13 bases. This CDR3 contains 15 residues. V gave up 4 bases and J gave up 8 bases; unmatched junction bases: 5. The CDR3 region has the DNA TGTGCCAGCAGTTCCACTAGCGGGAGGGCCGATGAGCAGTTCTTC. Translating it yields CASSSTSGRADEQFF.

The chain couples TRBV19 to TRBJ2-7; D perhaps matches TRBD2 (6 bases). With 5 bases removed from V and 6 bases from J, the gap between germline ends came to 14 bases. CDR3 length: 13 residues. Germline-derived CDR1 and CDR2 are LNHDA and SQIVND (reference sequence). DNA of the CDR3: TGTGCCAGTAGTGTCCTCGGGAGCCCCGAGCAGTACTTC. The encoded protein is CASSVLGSPEQYF. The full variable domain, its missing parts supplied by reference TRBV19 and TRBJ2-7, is DGGITQSPKYLFRKEGQNVTLSCEQNLNHDAMYWYRQDPGQGLRLIYYSQIVNDFQKGDIAEGYSVSREKKESFPLTVTSAQKNPTAFYLCASSVLGSPEQYFGPGTRLTVT.

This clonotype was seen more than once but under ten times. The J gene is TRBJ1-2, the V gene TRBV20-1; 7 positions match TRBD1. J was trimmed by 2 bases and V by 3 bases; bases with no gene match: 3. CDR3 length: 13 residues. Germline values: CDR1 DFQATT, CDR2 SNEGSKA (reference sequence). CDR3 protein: CSARGQSNYGYTF. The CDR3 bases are TGCAGTGCTAGGGGACAGTCGAACTATGGCTACACCTTC.

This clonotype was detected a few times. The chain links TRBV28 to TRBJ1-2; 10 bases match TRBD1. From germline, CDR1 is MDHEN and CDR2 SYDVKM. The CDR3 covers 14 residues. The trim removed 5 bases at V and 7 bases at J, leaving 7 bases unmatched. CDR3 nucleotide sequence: TGTGCCAGCAGTCCAAGACAGGGGGCGAGTGGCTACACCTTC. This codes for CASSPRQGASGYTF.

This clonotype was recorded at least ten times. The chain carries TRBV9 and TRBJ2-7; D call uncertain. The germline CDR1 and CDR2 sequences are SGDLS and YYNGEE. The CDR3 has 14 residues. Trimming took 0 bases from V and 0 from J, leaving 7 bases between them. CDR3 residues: CASSVDWNSYEQYF. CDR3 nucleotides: TGTGCCAGCAGCGTAGATTGGAACTCCTACGAGCAGTACTTC. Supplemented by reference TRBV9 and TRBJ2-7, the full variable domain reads DSGVTQTPKHLITATGQRVTLRCSPRSGDLSVYWYQQSLDQGLQFLIQYYNGEERAKGNILERFSAQQFPDLHSELNLSSLELGDSALYFCASSVDWNSYEQYFGPGTRLTVT.

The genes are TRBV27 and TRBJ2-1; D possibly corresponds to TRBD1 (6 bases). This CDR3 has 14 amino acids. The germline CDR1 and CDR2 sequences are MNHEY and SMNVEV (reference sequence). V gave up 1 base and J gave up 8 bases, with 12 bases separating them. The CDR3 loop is CASSLLAPGDEQFF. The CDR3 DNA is TGTGCCAGCAGTTTATTGGCCCCAGGGGATGAGCAGTTCTTC.